The next 16 T cell receptor beta chains were all read from a single sample in a study of Graves' ophthalmopathy and Graves' hyperthyroidism. TCR beta CDR3 amplification used RNA transcripts. Amplification began with first-round RT-PCR using HTBI primers, then second-round multiplex PCR was performed. TCRdb recomputed calls from the multiplex PCR reads with MiXCR, one row per CDR3 protein. The table records over a million distinct CDR3 sequences, less than 45% of them present only once. Sequencing was performed on peripheral blood or thyroid tissue (not recorded which). The origin of the receptors is an adult man with Graves' hyperthyroidism.

This clonotype has just one count. The V and J genes are TRBV6-5 and TRBJ2-7; D perhaps matches TRBD2 (6 bases). Trimming pared 7 bases from V and 6 bases from J, leaving 16 bases between. Germline CDR1 reads MNHEY; CDR2 reads SVGAGI. This CDR3 is built from 13 residues. The chain's CDR3 is CASMDYSESEQYF. CDR3 nucleotides: TGTGCCAGCATGGACTACTCCGAATCCGAGCAGTACTTC.

The rearrangement joins TRBV28 to TRBJ1-1; D is unclear. Germline values: CDR1 MDHEN, CDR2 SYDVKM. Trimming shortened V by 8 bases and J by 1 base, and 14 bases separated the two germline ends. The CDR3 totals 14 residues. This chain's CDR3 is CASVGSTGNTEAFF. The DNA of the CDR3 is TGTGCCAGCGTGGGGTCCACGGGGAACACTGAAGCTTTCTTT.

This clonotype was found many times. The chain uses TRBV2 and TRBJ2-7, with 8 bases matching TRBD1. The CDR3 length is 13 residues. V trimming: 6 bases; J trimming: 4 bases; junction bases outside the gene matches: 5. In germline, CDR1 is SNHLY, CDR2 FYNNEI. The CDR3 here is CASSGQGIYEQYF. The CDR3 DNA reads TGTGCCAGCAGCGGACAGGGAATATACGAGCAGTACTTC. Using reference TRBV2 and TRBJ2-7 for the parts outside the CDR3, the full variable domain is EPEVTQTPSHQVTQMGQEVILRCVPISNHLYFYWYRQILGQKVEFLVSFYNNEISEKSEIFDDQFSVERPDGSNFTLKIRSTKLEDSAMYFCASSGQGIYEQYFGPGTRLTVT.

This clonotype was observed many times. The chain couples TRBV20-1 to TRBJ2-5; D perhaps matches TRBD1 (5 bases). The CDR3 has 16 residues. From germline, CDR1 is DFQATT and CDR2 SNEGSKA (reference sequence). The V end lost 0 bases, the J end lost 2 bases, and 16 bases lay between the germline ends. The CDR3 region has the DNA TGCAGTGCTAGAGATCCTGCCAGGGCCGATCAAGAGACCCAGTACTTC. It encodes CSARDPARADQETQYF.

For this clonotype: One junction end does not reproduce the germline sequence, and a read error may be involved. CDR3 DNA: TGTGCCAGCAGAGCCGGGACATCGTTCACCGGGGAGCTGTTTTTT. As protein: CASRAGTSFTGELFF. The V gene is TRBV5-1, the J gene TRBJ2-2; weak D call: TRBD1 (6 bases). Germline loops: CDR1 SGHRS, CDR2 YFSETQ. CDR3 length: 15 residues. The full variable domain, completed using reference TRBV5-1 and TRBJ2-2, is KAGVTQTPRYLIKTRGQQVTLSCSPISGHRSVSWYQQTPGQGLQFLFEYFSETQRNKGNFPGRFSGRQFSNSRSEMNVSTLELGDSALYLCASRAGTSFTGELFFGEGSRLTVL.

This sequence joins TRBV6-5 and TRBJ2-5; TRBD1 matches 9 bases. V shed 4 bases and J 5 bases; nucleotides not matched to a gene: 14. Per germline, CDR1 MNHEY and CDR2 SVGAGI. The CDR3 has 17 residues. In DNA, the CDR3 is TGTGCCAGCAGTTTATCGTTCGTGACAGGGGGGTCGGAGACCCAGTACTTC. Translating gives CASSLSFVTGGSETQYF.

Only a few counts were recorded for this clonotype. A much more abundant neighbour one base away suggests this may be a read error. The chain combines TRBV29-1 with TRBJ1-1; D might be TRBD1 (6 bases). CDR1 and CDR2 from the germline V gene are SQVTM and ANQGSEA. This CDR3 comprises 12 residues. The V gene lost 5 bases and the J gene lost 3 bases, with 10 bases spanning the gap. The CDR3 DNA is TGCAGCGTTAAGGGGGGGGACACTGAAGCTTTCTTT. Residues: CSVKGGDTEAFF.

The J gene is TRBJ1-3, the V gene TRBV7-9; D unclear. The CDR3 loop spans 15 amino acids. Germline CDR1 and CDR2: SEHNR and FQNEAQ (reference sequence). V dropped 4 bases and J dropped 3 bases, with 13 bases sitting between them. The chain's CDR3 is CASSSTRGDGNTIYF. The CDR3, as DNA: TGTGCCAGCAGCTCTACACGGGGAGATGGAAACACCATATATTTT.

The J gene is TRBJ2-7, the V gene TRBV11-2, with 8 bases matching TRBD2. The CDR3 length is 15 residues. Losses at the gene ends were 1 base for V and 6 bases for J; bases not matched to a gene: 8. CDR1 and CDR2 (germline): SGHAT, FQNNGV. The CDR3: CASSLVSGIQPEQYF. The DNA for the CDR3 is TGTGCCAGCAGCTTAGTTAGCGGGATTCAACCCGAGCAGTACTTC.

This sequence joins TRBV20-1 and TRBJ1-6, with D unclear. The germline V gene encodes CDR1 DFQATT and CDR2 SNEGSKA (reference sequence). The CDR3 is 10 amino acids. CDR3 sequence (DNA): TGCAGCCAAGAGGGAAAGGCCCTCCACTTT. Amino acids: CSQEGKALHF.

The V call is TRBV7-9, the J call TRBJ1-4, with D maybe TRBD1 (5 bases). The V and J ends lost 11 bases and 7 bases respectively, with 11 bases between them. CDR3 length: 11 amino acids. Germline CDR1 SEHNR, CDR2 FQNEAQ (reference sequence). CDR3 loop: CAEGDREKLFF. Written as DNA, the CDR3 is TGTGCCGAAGGGGACCGTGAAAAACTGTTTTTT. The complete variable domain, with remaining parts taken from reference TRBV7-9 and TRBJ1-4, reads DTGVSQNPRHKITKRGQNVTFRCDPISEHNRLYWYRQTLGQGPEFLTYFQNEAQLEKSRLLSDRFSAERPKGSFSTLEIQRTEQGDSAMYLCAEGDREKLFFGSGTQLSVL.

About this clonotype itself: Germline is not matched at one junction end, which may reflect a read error. The genes are TRBV14 and TRBJ2-5; D is unresolved. This CDR3 contains 12 residues. Germline CDR1 and CDR2: SGHDN and FVKESK. The CDR3 reads CASSQVREAQYF. CDR3 nucleotide sequence: TGTGCCAGCAGCCAAGTTCGAGAGGCCCAGTACTTC. The full variable domain, completed using reference TRBV14 and TRBJ2-5, is EAGVTQFPSHSVIEKGQTVTLRCDPISGHDNLYWYRRVMGKEIKFLLHFVKESKQDESGMPNNRFLAERTGGTYSTLKVQPAELEDSGVYFCASSQVREAQYFGPGTRLLVL.

This clonotype came up many times. This chain joins TRBV7-9 and TRBJ2-7, with a possible D match to TRBD2 (6 bases). CDR3 length: 15 residues. V was cut by 4 bases and J by 2 bases, with 15 bases left in between. CDR1 SEHNR and CDR2 FQNEAQ come from the germline V gene (reference sequence). CDR3 residues: CASSSPFGGTYEQYF. DNA of the CDR3: TGTGCCAGCAGCTCCCCATTTGGGGGGACCTACGAGCAGTACTTC.

This clonotype was observed a handful of times. CDR3 amino acids: CSAPWFGRAEETQYF. CDR3 sequence (DNA): TGCAGTGCCCCTTGGTTTGGGAGGGCCGAGGAGACCCAGTACTTC. The chain has TRBV20-1 and TRBJ2-5; 7 bases line up with TRBD2. This CDR3 has 15 amino acids. Germline CDR1 and CDR2: DFQATT and SNEGSKA (reference sequence). The ends lost 6 bases at V and 5 bases at J; junction bases unmatched: 15.

This clonotype has at least ten counts. The V and J genes are TRBV3-1 and TRBJ2-5, with D perhaps TRBD2 (5 bases). The V gene lost 4 bases and the J gene lost 6 bases, with 12 bases spanning the gap. The CDR3 is made up of 13 amino acids. The V gene's germline CDR1 is LGHDT and CDR2 YNNKEL (reference sequence). The CDR3 region is CASSREGGQTQYF. CDR3 sequence (DNA): TGTGCCAGCAGCCGTGAGGGTGGTCAGACCCAGTACTTC.

The gene calls are TRBV20-1 and TRBJ2-7; D remains ambiguous. Between the trimmed V and J ends, which lost 3 bases and 3 bases, there was a span of 12 bases. The CDR3 is 13 amino acids. Germline CDR1 and CDR2: DFQATT and SNEGSKA (reference sequence). The CDR3 DNA reads as TGCAGTGCTAGGGGTCAGGTGGGCTACGAGCAGTACTTC. It encodes CSARGQVGYEQYF.